This T cell receptor (beta chain) stems from a study of cytomegalovirus exposure and HLA in healthy donors. This clone was seen more than once but under ten times. What it binds is unknown. CDR1 is MGHRA and CDR2 is YSYEKL in the germline V gene. CDR3 size: 13 residues. V lost 2 bases, J lost 2 bases, and 6 bases lay in between. The PCR was carried out with 60 Vbeta primers and 13 Jbeta primers. Data came from immunoSEQ multiplex PCR; TCRdb stores just in-frame clones and leaves some out. The sample contains around 130,000 clones, more than 65% of which appear only once. Study-level findings and limits: CMV serostatus was the sole immune exposure information available.

This receptor was taken from a man between 18 and 29 years old in good health and CMV-seropositive. The chain couples TRBV4-1 to TRBJ1-1; D gene uncertain. Sequenced input: PBMCs. CDR3 coding DNA: TGCGCCAGCAGCCAACATGTCAACACTGAAGCTTTCTTT. Residues: CASSQHVNTEAFF.